The text below deals with one T cell receptor beta chain. Its antigen is unidentified. Primers for the PCR totalled 60 Vbeta and 13 Jbeta. Profiling relied on immunoSEQ multiplex PCR, and the TCRdb table lists in-frame clones only, not all of them. Among under 200,000 clones, over 80% were seen once, and the ten largest hold around 5.8%. Donors consisted of healthy bone marrow donors. This record belongs to a study of cytomegalovirus exposure and HLA in healthy donors. Study-level findings and limits: Excluded were some V segments that proved indistinguishable, including TRBV6-2 and TRBV6-3.

Trimming pared 4 bases from V and 2 bases from J, leaving 16 bases between. The CDR3 has 17 amino acids. Per the germline V gene, CDR1 is SGHNT and CDR2 is YYREEE (reference sequence). The TCR was taken from a male donor in good health and CMV-seropositive. Sequences were obtained from PBMCs. The V gene is TRBV5-4, the J gene TRBJ2-6; D possibly corresponds to TRBD1 (6 bases). This CDR3 is CASSVQGRLAGANVLTF. CDR3 DNA: TGTGCCAGCAGCGTACAGGGCCGCTTAGCTGGGGCCAACGTCCTGACTTTC.